This entry features one T cell receptor beta chain sequence. The data were obtained in a study of control samples from healthy donors and cancer patients. Profiled with immunoSEQ multiplex PCR; TCRdb holds only in-frame clones, not every one. The table lists about 63,000 clones, approximately 85% of them singletons. The clonotype originates from a man aged 40-55 years in good health. Sequencing was done on a sample of blood.

CDR3 nucleotide sequence: TGCAGTGCTAGTCTTGGCGGATGGGCTAGCGGGGGGGATACAGATACGCAGTATTTT. It translates to CSASLGGWASGGDTDTQYF. The chain combines TRBV20-1 with TRBJ2-3; 12 bases fit TRBD2. Trimming removed 3 bases from V and 3 bases from J; junction bases left unmatched: 16. Germline values: CDR1 DFQATT, CDR2 SNEGSKA (reference sequence). This CDR3 comprises 19 residues.